The entry below gives a single T cell receptor (beta chain) sequence along with its context. CDR1 SGHAT and CDR2 FQNNGV come from the germline V gene. This CDR3 contains 15 residues. This entry is derived from a study of T cells expressing NK-cell markers. TCRdb reprocessed the 5' RACE reads and reports one entry per CDR3 protein, with no DNA. Its clone listing holds about 450,000 distinct CDR3 sequences. The chain uses TRBV11-2 and TRBJ1-5. This clonotype originated in a woman aged 18 to 75 in good health. Material: blood T cells: a sorted CD56 or NKG2C T cell subset, CD4+ or CD8+ T cells, or bulk PBMC T cells (not recorded which). The chain's CDR3 is CASSLGSASNQPQHF.